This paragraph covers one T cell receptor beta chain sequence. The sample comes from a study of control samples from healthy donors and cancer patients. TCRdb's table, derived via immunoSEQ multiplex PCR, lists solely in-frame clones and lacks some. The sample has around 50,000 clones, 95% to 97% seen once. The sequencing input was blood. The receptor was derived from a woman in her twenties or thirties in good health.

CDR3 sequence reads: CAAGAGGFSTDTQYF. The DNA for the CDR3 is TGTGCCGCCGGCGCGGGAGGATTTAGCACAGATACGCAGTATTTT. The chain is built from TRBV28 and TRBJ2-3; 8 bases align to TRBD2. V was clipped by 11 bases and J by 0 bases; unmatched bases: 10. CDR3 size: 15 residues. Germline assignment: CDR1 MDHEN and CDR2 SYDVKM.